Reported below is one T cell receptor (beta chain). These data are taken from a study of blood T cells in healthy people across ages. There are 14 residues in the CDR3. Germline lookup yields CDR1 DFQATT and CDR2 SNEGSKA (reference sequence). V was pared by 6 bases and J by 0 bases, with 15 bases between. The authors ran a second PCR of 7 to 11 cycles using a sample-barcoded 5' primer and a J-beta primer mix. A template-switch adaptor with 12 random nucleotides tagged each cDNA molecule. TCRdb used MiXCR to reprocess the 5' RACE reads, holding one entry per CDR3 protein. The data contain 1.4 million or so distinct CDR3 sequences, approximately 43% of them singletons. Per-sample yields of isolated PBMCs were at least 6 million.

The V and J genes are TRBV20-1 and TRBJ2-7, with TRBD1 as a possible D gene (6 bases). The source of this sequence is a woman aged 18-35 years in good health. Sequenced input: blood. The CDR3 is CSAGRGTSSYEQYF. DNA of the CDR3: TGCAGTGCAGGAAGGGGGACGAGCTCCTACGAGCAGTACTTC.